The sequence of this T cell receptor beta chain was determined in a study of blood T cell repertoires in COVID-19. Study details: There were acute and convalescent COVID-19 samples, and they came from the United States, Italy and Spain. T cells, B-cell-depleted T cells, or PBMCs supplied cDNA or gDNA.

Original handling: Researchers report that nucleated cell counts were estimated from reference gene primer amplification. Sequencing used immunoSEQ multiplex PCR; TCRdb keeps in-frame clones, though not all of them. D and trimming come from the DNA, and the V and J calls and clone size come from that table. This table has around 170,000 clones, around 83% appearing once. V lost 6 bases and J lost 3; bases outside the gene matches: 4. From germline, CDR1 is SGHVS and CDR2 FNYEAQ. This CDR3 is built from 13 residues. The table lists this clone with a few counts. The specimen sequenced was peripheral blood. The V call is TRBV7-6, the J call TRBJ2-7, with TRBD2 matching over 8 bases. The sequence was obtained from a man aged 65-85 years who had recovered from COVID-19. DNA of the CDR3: TGTGCCAGCAGTTCCACTAGCGGCTACGAGCAGTACTTC. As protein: CASSSTSGYEQYF.